Listed here are 10 T cell receptor beta chains from one sample, sequenced in a study of cytomegalovirus exposure and HLA in healthy donors. PCR amplification relied on 60 Vbeta primers (plus 13 Jbeta primers). TCRdb keeps only in-frame clones here, not all; method: immunoSEQ multiplex PCR. This table holds over 130,000 clones, 88% found once. The sequenced sample consisted of PBMCs. These receptors were collected from a woman aged 40-49 years in good health and CMV-seronegative.

The J gene is TRBJ2-5, the V gene TRBV6-1, with 8 nucleotides matching TRBD2. Germline assignment: CDR1 MNHNS and CDR2 SASEGT. V trimming: 7 bases; J trimming: 5 bases; junction bases outside the gene matches: 9. The CDR3 extends over 14 amino acids. DNA of the CDR3: TGTGCCAGCATACGGGAGGGGGGTCGGGAGACCCAGTACTTC. Translation: CASIREGGRETQYF.

This sequence joins TRBV5-1 and TRBJ2-3; D ambiguous. Germline loops: CDR1 SGHRS, CDR2 YFSETQ. The V end was cut by 3 bases, the J end by 1 base, with 9 bases between. This CDR3 region has 14 residues. Here the CDR3 DNA reads TGCGCCAGCAGCTCCGTTCCCGGCACAGATACGCAGTATTTT. Translating it yields CASSSVPGTDTQYF.

The CDR3 loop is CASSLGFLTGFSYEQYF. Written as DNA, the CDR3 is TGTGCCAGCAGCTTGGGGTTTTTGACAGGCTTCTCCTACGAGCAGTACTTC. This chain joins TRBV5-6 and TRBJ2-7, with D possibly TRBD1 on 6 matching bases. Per the germline V gene, CDR1 is SGHDT and CDR2 is YYEEEE. V was clipped by 0 bases and J by 0 bases, with 16 bases between them. The CDR3 spans 17 residues.

J is TRBJ2-3 and V is TRBV29-1, with a possible D match to TRBD1 (5 bases). Germline V gives CDR1 SQVTM, CDR2 ANQGSEA. The CDR3 has 15 amino acids. With 6 bases removed from V and 2 bases from J, the gap between germline ends came to 18 bases. The CDR3: CSVGHGRAFTDTQYF. The CDR3 DNA reads as TGCAGCGTGGGCCACGGCAGGGCGTTCACAGATACGCAGTATTTT.

The chain links TRBV2 to TRBJ2-7, with 12 positions matching TRBD2. Trimming took 6 bases from V and 2 from J; bases not matched to a gene: 5. Germline loops: CDR1 SNHLY, CDR2 FYNNEI. This CDR3 is 15 amino acids long. CDR3 sequence reads: CASRKGLAGPYEQYF. The CDR3 DNA reads as TGTGCCAGCAGGAAGGGACTAGCGGGCCCCTACGAGCAGTACTTC.

The V gene is TRBV10-3, the J gene TRBJ2-1, with D tentatively TRBD1 (6 bases). Germline lookup yields CDR1 ENHRY and CDR2 SYGVKD. There are 16 residues in the CDR3. The germline V and J ends were trimmed by 2 bases and 4 bases, with 15 bases remaining between them. In nucleotides, the CDR3 is TGTGCCATCAGTGAGGGTCAGGGGCCCTGGTACAATGAGCAGTTCTTC. Encoded protein: CAISEGQGPWYNEQFF.

In regard to this clone: At the DNA level, this CDR3 is encoded by other sequences in the same sample as well. The V and J genes are TRBV6-1 and TRBJ2-5; maybe TRBD1 (6 bases). The CDR3 loop spans 13 amino acids. In germline, CDR1 is MNHNS, CDR2 SASEGT. Deletions cut 4 bases from V and 4 bases from J, with 10 bases between. This chain's CDR3 is CASSAGVPETQYF. The CDR3 DNA reads TGTGCCAGCAGTGCAGGGGTCCCAGAGACCCAGTACTTC.

The rearrangement links TRBV11-3 to TRBJ2-2; the match to TRBD2 covers 10 bases. Unmatched junction bases numbered 8, after V lost 5 bases and J lost 2 bases. Germline CDR1 and CDR2: SGHNT and YENEEA. The CDR3 covers 17 residues. The CDR3 sequence is CASSRGASGGNTGELFF. The CDR3 nucleotides are TGTGCCAGCAGCCGGGGGGCTAGCGGGGGAAACACCGGGGAGCTGTTTTTT.

This chain joins TRBV5-1 and TRBJ2-3; 8 nucleotides match TRBD2. The CDR3 has 16 residues. Germline V gene data show CDR1 as SGHRS and CDR2 as YFSETQ. V shed 0 bases, J shed 0 bases, and the junction held 3 bases outside the gene matches. This CDR3 is CASSLGSGVSTDTQYF. As DNA, the CDR3 is TGCGCCAGCAGCTTGGGTAGCGGGGTTAGCACAGATACGCAGTATTTT.

The rearrangement joins TRBV6-5 to TRBJ2-1, with 13 bases fitting TRBD2. Per germline, CDR1 MNHEY and CDR2 SVGAGI. The V gene end was trimmed by 3 bases and the J gene end by 9 bases; junction bases not matched to a gene: 5. This CDR3 region has 15 residues. The CDR3 loop is CASSYLTSGRSEQFF. For the CDR3, the DNA is TGTGCCAGCAGTTATCTGACTAGCGGGAGGAGTGAGCAGTTCTTC.